This T cell receptor beta chain was documented in a study of T cells in Graves' hyperthyroidism and ophthalmopathy. Overall study: The blood sample was taken at first diagnosis, before treatment began.

Study-level findings and limits: Most expanded thyroid clonotypes above 0.001 recurred in blood.

This clonotype was seen many times. Antigen specificity is unknown. V was trimmed by 5 bases and J by 1 base, leaving 11 bases between them. Germline assignment: CDR1 PRHDT and CDR2 FYEKMQ (reference sequence). The CDR3 loop spans 14 amino acids. Template material for amplifying TCR beta CDR3 regions consisted of RNA transcripts. The HTBI primer set served for first-round RT-PCR of the TCR CDR3. TCRdb recomputed calls from the multiplex PCR reads with MiXCR, one row per CDR3 protein. The table has 500,000 to 650,000 distinct CDR3 sequences, under 20% seen once. The TCR originated in a woman between 18 and 29 years old with Graves' ophthalmopathy. The chain links TRBV13 to TRBJ1-1; D unclear. Sequencing input: blood. CDR3 sequence (DNA): TGTGCCAGCAGCCTCTTGGGGAAGAACACTGAAGCTTTCTTT. Its protein product is CASSLLGKNTEAFF.